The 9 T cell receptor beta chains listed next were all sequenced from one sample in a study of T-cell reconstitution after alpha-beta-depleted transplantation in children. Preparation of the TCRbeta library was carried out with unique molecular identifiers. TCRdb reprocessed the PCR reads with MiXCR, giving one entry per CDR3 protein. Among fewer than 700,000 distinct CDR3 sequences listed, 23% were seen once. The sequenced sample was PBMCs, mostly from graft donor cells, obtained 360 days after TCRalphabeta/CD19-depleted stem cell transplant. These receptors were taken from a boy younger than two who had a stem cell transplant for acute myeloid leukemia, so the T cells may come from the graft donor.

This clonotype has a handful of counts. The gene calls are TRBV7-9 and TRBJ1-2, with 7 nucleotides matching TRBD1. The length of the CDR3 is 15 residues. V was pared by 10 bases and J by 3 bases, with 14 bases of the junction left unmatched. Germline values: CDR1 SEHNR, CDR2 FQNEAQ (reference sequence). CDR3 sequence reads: CAINYHRGRDYGYTF. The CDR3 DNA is TGTGCCATCAACTACCATAGGGGGCGCGACTATGGCTACACCTTC.

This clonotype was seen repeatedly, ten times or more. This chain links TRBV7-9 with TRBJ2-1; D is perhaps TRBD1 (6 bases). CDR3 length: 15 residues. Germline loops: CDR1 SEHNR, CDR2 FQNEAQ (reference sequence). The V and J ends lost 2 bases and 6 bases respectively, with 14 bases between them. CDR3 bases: TGTGCCAGCAGCTTACCTTCGGCAGGGGCCAATGAGCAGTTCTTC. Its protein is CASSLPSAGANEQFF.

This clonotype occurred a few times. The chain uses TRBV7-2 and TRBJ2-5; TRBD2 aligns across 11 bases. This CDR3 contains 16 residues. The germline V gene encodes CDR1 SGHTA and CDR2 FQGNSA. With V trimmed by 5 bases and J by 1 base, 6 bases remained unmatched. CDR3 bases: TGTGCCAGCAGCCTATCGACTAGCGGGGCCCAAGAGACCCAGTACTTC. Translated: CASSLSTSGAQETQYF.

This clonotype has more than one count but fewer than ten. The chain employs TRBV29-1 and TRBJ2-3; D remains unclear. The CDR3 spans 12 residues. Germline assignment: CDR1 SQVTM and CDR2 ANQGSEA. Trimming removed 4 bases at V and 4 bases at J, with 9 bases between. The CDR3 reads CSVAGFADTQYF. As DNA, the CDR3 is TGCAGCGTTGCTGGGTTTGCAGATACGCAGTATTTT.

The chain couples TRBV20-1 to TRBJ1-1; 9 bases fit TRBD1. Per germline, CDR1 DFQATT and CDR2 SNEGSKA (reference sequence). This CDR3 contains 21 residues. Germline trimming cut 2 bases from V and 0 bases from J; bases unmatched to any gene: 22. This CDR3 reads CSARFWSPTGGNGRMNTEAFF. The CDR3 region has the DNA TGCAGTGCTAGATTTTGGTCCCCGACAGGGGGGAACGGGAGGATGAACACTGAAGCTTTCTTT.

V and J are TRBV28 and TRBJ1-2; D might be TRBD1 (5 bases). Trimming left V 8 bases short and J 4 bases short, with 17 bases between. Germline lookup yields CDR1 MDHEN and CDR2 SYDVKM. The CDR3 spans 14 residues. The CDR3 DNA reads TGTGCCAGCTCATCTGGGGGGACCATCTATGGCTACACCTTC. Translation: CASSSGGTIYGYTF.

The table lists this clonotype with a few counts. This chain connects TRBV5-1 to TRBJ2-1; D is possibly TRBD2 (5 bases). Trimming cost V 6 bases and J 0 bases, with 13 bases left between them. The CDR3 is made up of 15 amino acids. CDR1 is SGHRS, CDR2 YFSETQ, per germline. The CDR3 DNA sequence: TGCGCCAGCAAAAAGGACTCAAGCTCCTACAATGAGCAGTTCTTC. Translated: CASKKDSSSYNEQFF.

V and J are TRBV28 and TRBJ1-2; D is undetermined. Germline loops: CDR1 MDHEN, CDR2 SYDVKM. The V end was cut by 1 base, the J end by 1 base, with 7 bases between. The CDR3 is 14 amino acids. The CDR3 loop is CASSLSQVNYGYTF. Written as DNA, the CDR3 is TGTGCCAGCAGTTTATCTCAGGTTAACTATGGCTACACCTTC.

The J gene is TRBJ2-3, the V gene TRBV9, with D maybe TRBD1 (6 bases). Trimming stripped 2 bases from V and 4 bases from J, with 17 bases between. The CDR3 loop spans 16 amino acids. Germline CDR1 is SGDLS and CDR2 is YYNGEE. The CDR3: CASSVWGQKGSDTQYF. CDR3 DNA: TGTGCCAGCAGCGTTTGGGGGCAGAAGGGATCAGATACGCAGTATTTT.